The 9 T cell receptor beta chains in this list originate from one sample, sequenced in a study of T cell responses to AZD1222 COVID-19 vaccine. Assay: immunoSEQ multiplex PCR; the TCRdb copy retains only in-frame clones and omits some. The repertoire includes 150,000 to 200,000 clones, 90% to 95% of them detected once, and 9.2% sits in the top ten. The sample here was peripheral blood, taken on day 0 of AZD1222 vaccination. The receptors stem from an adult in good health.

This chain uses TRBV28 with TRBJ2-1; maybe TRBD1 (5 bases). Looked up from germline, CDR1 is MDHEN and CDR2 is SYDVKM. Trimming removed 3 bases at V and 5 bases at J, with 11 bases between. This CDR3 has 14 residues. CDR3 nucleotide sequence: TGTGCCAGCAGTTTCCCCAGGGTGGACAATGAGCAGTTCTTC. This codes for CASSFPRVDNEQFF.

The chain is built from TRBV6-2 or TRBV6-3 and TRBJ2-1; D remains unclear. The germline CDR1 and CDR2 sequences are MNHEY and SVGEGT. Trimming removed 2 bases from V and 10 bases from J, with 6 bases in between. CDR3 length equals 11 residues. CDR3 loop: CASSYRAEQFF. In DNA form, the CDR3 reads TGTGCCAGCAGTTACCGGGCAGAGCAGTTCTTC.

The chain carries TRBV27 and TRBJ2-3; 10 nucleotides line up with TRBD2. The CDR3 consists of 16 residues. Unmatched junction bases numbered 10, after V lost 6 bases and J lost 4 bases. Germline values: CDR1 MNHEY, CDR2 SMNVEV (reference sequence). CDR3 sequence reads: CASSPFSSGSADTQYF. CDR3 DNA sequence: TGTGCCAGCAGCCCATTCTCTAGCGGGAGTGCAGATACGCAGTATTTT.

The V and J genes are TRBV7-6 and TRBJ1-6; TRBD1 is a possible D gene (5 bases). The CDR3 extends over 16 amino acids. CDR1 SGHVS and CDR2 FNYEAQ come from the germline V gene. The V and J ends lost 5 bases and 0 bases respectively, with 11 bases between them. CDR3 DNA: TGTGCCAGCAGCGTCAGGGAGAGCTCCTATAATTCACCCCTCCACTTT. Translation: CASSVRESSYNSPLHF.

The gene calls are TRBV19 and TRBJ1-5; 10 nucleotides match TRBD1. Trimming cost V 3 bases and J 1 base; bases outside gene matches: 6. Germline CDR1 reads LNHDA; CDR2 reads SQIVND (reference sequence). The CDR3 runs 17 residues. CDR3 sequence (DNA): TGTGCCAGTAGTATGAGGGACAGGGGTGGGAGCAATCAGCCCCAGCATTTT. Its translation: CASSMRDRGGSNQPQHF. Full variable domain (remainder filled in from reference TRBV19 and TRBJ1-5): DGGITQSPKYLFRKEGQNVTLSCEQNLNHDAMYWYRQDPGQGLRLIYYSQIVNDFQKGDIAEGYSVSREKKESFPLTVTSAQKNPTAFYLCASSMRDRGGSNQPQHFGDGTRLSIL.

This rearrangement joins TRBV19 to TRBJ1-5; possible D gene TRBD1, 5 bases. Per germline, CDR1 LNHDA and CDR2 SQIVND (reference sequence). V lost 5 bases to trimming and J lost 3 bases, with 17 bases between them. The CDR3 runs 16 residues. Here the CDR3 DNA reads TGTGCCAGTAGTTCTTCCCGACAGTCCTCCAATCAGCCCCAGCATTTT. Encoded protein: CASSSSRQSSNQPQHF. Full variable domain (remainder filled in from reference TRBV19 and TRBJ1-5): DGGITQSPKYLFRKEGQNVTLSCEQNLNHDAMYWYRQDPGQGLRLIYYSQIVNDFQKGDIAEGYSVSREKKESFPLTVTSAQKNPTAFYLCASSSSRQSSNQPQHFGDGTRLSIL.

A word on this clone: One end of the junction does not line up with germline, which may come from a read error. The chain is built from TRBV27 and TRBJ2-1; TRBD2 matches at 8 bases. The CDR3 is 17 residues long. The V gene's germline CDR1 is MNHEY and CDR2 SMNVEV (reference sequence). The CDR3 spells CASGLYRGGLSYNEQFF. CDR3 in DNA: TGTGCCAGCGGTTTATATCGGGGGGGCCTTTCCTACAATGAGCAGTTCTTC.

This chain connects TRBV28 to TRBJ2-2, with TRBD2 matching over 11 bases. This CDR3 region has 15 residues. Germline V gene data show CDR1 as MDHEN and CDR2 as SYDVKM. V gave up 5 bases and J gave up 5 bases; unmatched junction bases: 4. The DNA of the CDR3 is TGTGCCAGCAGTACTATAGCGGGAGGGACCGGGGAGCTGTTTTTT. Its translation is CASSTIAGGTGELFF.

The rearrangement links TRBV20-1 to TRBJ2-7, with 10 bases fitting TRBD2. Trimming cost V 3 bases and J 3 bases; bases outside gene matches: 11. Looked up from germline, CDR1 is DFQATT and CDR2 is SNEGSKA (reference sequence). CDR3 length: 16 amino acids. The CDR3: CSASLAGAGGCYEQYF. CDR3 sequence (DNA): TGCAGTGCTAGTCTAGCGGGAGCAGGGGGATGCTACGAGCAGTACTTC.